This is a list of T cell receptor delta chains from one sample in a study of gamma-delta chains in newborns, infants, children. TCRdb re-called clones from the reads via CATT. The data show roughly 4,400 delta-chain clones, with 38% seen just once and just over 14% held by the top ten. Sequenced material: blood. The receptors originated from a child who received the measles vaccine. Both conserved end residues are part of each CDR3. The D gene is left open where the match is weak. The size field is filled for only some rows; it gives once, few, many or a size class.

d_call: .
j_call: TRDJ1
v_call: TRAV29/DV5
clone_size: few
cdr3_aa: CAAIPRRGSYTDKLIF
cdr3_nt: TGTGCAGCAATCCCCCGCCGGGGGTCGTACACCGATAAACTCATCTTT

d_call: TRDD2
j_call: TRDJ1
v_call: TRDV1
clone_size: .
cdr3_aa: CALGELGPKAFLRDKSVISRELIF
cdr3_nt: TGTGCTCTTGGGGAACTCGGGCCCAAAGCCTTCCTACGAGATAAGTCAGTCATATCAAGGGAACTCATCTTT

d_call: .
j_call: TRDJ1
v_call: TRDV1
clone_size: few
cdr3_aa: CALGRFLDKVWGVTRYTDKLIF
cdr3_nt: TGTGCTCTTGGGAGATTCCTAGATAAGGTCTGGGGGGTAACTCGGTACACCGATAAACTCATCTTT

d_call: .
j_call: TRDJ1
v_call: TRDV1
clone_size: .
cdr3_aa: CALGGGSADKLIF
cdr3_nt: TGTGCTCTTGGGGGGGGCTCGGCCGATAAACTCATCTTT

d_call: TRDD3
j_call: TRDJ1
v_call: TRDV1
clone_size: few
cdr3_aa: CALGELAFLWVLGDTTDKLIF
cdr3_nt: TGTGCTCTTGGGGAACTGGCCTTCCTATGGGTACTGGGGGATACGACGGATAAACTCATCTTT

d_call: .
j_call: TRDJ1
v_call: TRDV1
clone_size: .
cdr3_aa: CALGEPTHNGVPYLYTDKLIF
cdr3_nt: TGTGCTCTTGGGGAGCCAACACATAACGGGGTTCCGTACCTGTACACCGATAAACTCATCTTT

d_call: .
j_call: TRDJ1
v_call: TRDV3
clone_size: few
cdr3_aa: CASILGGDDTDKLIF
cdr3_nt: TGTGCCTCAATCCTAGGGGGGGACGACACCGATAAACTCATCTTT

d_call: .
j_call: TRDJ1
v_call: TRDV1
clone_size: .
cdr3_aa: CALGELEFEVSDLGRYHPYTDKLIF
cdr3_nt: TGTGCTCTTGGGGAACTAGAATTTGAGGTCAGTGATCTAGGGAGGTACCACCCCTACACCGATAAACTCATCTTT

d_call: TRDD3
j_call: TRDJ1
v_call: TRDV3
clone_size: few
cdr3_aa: CAFRGLRWGSSSYTDKLIF
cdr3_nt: TGTGCCTTTAGGGGCCTCCGCTGGGGGTCCTCTTCGTACACCGATAAACTCATCTTC

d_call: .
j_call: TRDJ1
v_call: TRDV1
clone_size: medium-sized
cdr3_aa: CALGELAPTLAGARVGKLIF
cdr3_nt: TGTGCTCTTGGGGAACTAGCGCCTACGTTGGCTGGGGCGAGAGTCGGTAAACTCATCTTT

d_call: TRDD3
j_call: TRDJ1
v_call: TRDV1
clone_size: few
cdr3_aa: CALGGDYWGIMGYFTDKLIF
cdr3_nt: TGTGCTCTTGGGGGAGACTACTGGGGGATCATGGGGTACTTCACCGATAAACTCATCTTT

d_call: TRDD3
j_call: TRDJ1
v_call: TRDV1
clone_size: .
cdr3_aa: CALGELAPFLGDNELIF
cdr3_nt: TGTGCTCTTGGGGAACTAGCACCATTCTTGGGGGATAATGAACTCATCTTT

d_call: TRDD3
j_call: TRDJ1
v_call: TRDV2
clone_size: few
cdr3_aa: CACDTHHNVSCGLLGDRNTDKLIF
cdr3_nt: TGTGCCTGTGACACCCACCACAACGTTTCATGCGGCCTACTGGGGGATAGGAACACCGATAAACTCATCTTT

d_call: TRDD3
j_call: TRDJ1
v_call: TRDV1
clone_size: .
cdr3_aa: CALGELDPIPVLGAHDKLIF
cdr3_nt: TGTGCTCTTGGGGAACTCGACCCTATTCCCGTACTGGGGGCTCACGATAAACTCATCTTT

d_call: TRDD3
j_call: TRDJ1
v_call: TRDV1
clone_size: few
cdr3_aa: CALGEFRRSLLLLGIPTDKLIF
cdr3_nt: TGTGCTCTTGGGGAATTTAGAAGGTCCCTTCTCTTACTGGGGATACCCACCGATAAACTCATCTTT

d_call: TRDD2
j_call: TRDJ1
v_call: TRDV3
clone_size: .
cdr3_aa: CAFTPDLPTDWSPADKLIF
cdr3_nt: TGTGCCTTTACACCGGACCTTCCTACGGACTGGAGTCCTGCCGATAAACTCATCTTT

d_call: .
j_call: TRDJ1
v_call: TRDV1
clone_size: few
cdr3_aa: CALGERVQSGTDKLIF
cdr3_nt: TGTGCTCTTGGGGAACGGGTCCAGAGTGGGACCGATAAACTCATCTTT

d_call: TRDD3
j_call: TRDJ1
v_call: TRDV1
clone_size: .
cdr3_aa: CALGEPLDLPLPLGDNVEKLIF
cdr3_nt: TGTGCTCTTGGGGAACCACTAGACCTCCCTTTGCCCCTGGGGGATAATGTGGAAAAACTCATCTTT

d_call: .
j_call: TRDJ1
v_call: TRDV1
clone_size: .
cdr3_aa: CALGDPSYYWGPLLYTDKLIF
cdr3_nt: TGTGCTCTTGGGGACCCTTCCTACTACTGGGGGCCTCTACTGTACACCGATAAACTCATCTTT

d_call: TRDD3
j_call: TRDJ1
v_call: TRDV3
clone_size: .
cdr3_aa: CALNLGDNTDKLIF
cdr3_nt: TGTGCCTTAAATCTGGGGGACAACACCGATAAACTCATCTTT

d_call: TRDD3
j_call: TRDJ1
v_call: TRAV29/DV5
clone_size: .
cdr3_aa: CASFPRTGDTYTDKLIF
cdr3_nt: TGTGCATCCTTTCCCCGTACTGGGGATACGTACACCGATAAACTCATCTTT

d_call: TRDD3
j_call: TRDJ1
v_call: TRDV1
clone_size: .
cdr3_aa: CALGELRYGGIRELIF
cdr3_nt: TGTGCTCTTGGGGAACTAAGGTACGGGGGGATTAGGGAACTCATCTTT

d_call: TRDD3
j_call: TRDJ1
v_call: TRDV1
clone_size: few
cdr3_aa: CALGEPNKGIPGKLIF
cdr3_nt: TGTGCTCTTGGGGAGCCAAATAAGGGGATACCGGGGAAACTCATCTTT

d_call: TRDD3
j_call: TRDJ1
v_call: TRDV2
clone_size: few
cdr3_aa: CACDDLPGGGKLIF
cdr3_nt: TGTGCCTGTGACGACCTCCCTGGGGGAGGTAAACTCATCTTT

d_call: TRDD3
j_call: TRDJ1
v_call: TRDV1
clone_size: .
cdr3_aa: CALGEPSTGRVLGDSGTDKLIF
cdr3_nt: TGTGCTCTTGGGGAACCGAGCACCGGACGCGTACTGGGGGACTCGGGAACCGATAAACTCATCTTT

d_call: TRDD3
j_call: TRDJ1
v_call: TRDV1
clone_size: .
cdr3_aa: CALGALWGIRLEADKLIF
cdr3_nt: TGTGCTCTTGGGGCACTCTGGGGGATACGCTTGGAAGCCGATAAACTCATCTTT

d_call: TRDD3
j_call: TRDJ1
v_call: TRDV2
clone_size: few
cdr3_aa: CACDNQVSSEPLNWGIYTDKLIF
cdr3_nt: TGTGCCTGTGACAATCAAGTTTCGTCTGAACCTCTGAACTGGGGGATCTACACCGATAAACTCATCTTT

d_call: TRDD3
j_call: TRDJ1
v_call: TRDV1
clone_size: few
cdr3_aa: CALGGPGYWGIGGTDKLIF
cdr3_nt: TGTGCTCTTGGGGGTCCCGGGTACTGGGGGATAGGAGGGACCGATAAACTCATCTTT

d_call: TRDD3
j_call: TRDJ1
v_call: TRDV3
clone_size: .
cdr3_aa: CAGVLPVLGEPYTDKLIF
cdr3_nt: TGTGCAGGAGTCCTACCCGTACTGGGGGAGCCGTACACCGATAAACTCATCTTT

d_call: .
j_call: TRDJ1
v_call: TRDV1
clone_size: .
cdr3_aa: CALGEGGLYYWDFDTDKLIF
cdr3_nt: TGTGCTCTTGGGGAAGGGGGGTTATACTACTGGGACTTTGACACCGATAAACTCATCTTT

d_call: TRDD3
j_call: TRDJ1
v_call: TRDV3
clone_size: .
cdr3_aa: CAFSGGYYTDKLIF
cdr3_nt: TGTGCCTTTTCCGGGGGATACTACACCGATAAACTCATCTTT

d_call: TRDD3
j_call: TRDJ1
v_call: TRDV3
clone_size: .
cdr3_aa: CASQAFHGTGGPTDKLIF
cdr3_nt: TGTGCCTCGCAAGCCTTCCACGGTACTGGGGGACCCACCGATAAACTCATCTTT

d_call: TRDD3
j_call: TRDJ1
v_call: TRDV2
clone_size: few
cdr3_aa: CACTRPRNWGIREGDKLIF
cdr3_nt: TGTGCCTGTACCCGGCCTCGGAACTGGGGGATACGCGAGGGCGATAAACTCATCTTT

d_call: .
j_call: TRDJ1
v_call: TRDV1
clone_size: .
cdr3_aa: CALGETTSQGGGIIGTDKLIF
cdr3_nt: TGTGCTCTTGGGGAGACAACATCCCAGGGTGGAGGGATAATTGGGACCGATAAACTCATCTTT

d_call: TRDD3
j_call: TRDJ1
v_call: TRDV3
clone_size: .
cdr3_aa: CAFHSGYWGSGTDKLIF
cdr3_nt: TGTGCCTTTCACTCTGGGTACTGGGGGAGCGGCACCGATAAACTCATCTTT

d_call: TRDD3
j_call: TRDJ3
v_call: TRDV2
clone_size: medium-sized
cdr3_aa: CACDTDTAGGFSWDTRQMFF
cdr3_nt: TGTGCCTGTGACACCGATACGGCTGGGGGATTCTCCTGGGACACCCGACAGATGTTTTTC

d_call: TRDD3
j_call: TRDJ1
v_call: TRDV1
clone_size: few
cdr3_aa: CALGERGSYSSLGDNGDKLIF
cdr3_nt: TGTGCTCTTGGGGAAAGGGGTTCCTACTCCTCACTGGGGGATAACGGCGATAAACTCATCTTT

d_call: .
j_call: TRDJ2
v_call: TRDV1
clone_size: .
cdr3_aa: CALGDSFLYYWGGTAQLFF
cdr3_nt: TGTGCTCTTGGGGACTCCTTCCTCTATTACTGGGGGGGGACAGCACAACTCTTCTTT

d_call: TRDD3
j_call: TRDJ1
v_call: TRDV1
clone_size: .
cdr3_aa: CALGELRTYFVLGTPKGTDKLIF
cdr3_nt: TGTGCTCTTGGGGAACTGAGGACCTACTTTGTACTGGGGACTCCGAAGGGCACCGATAAACTCATCTTT

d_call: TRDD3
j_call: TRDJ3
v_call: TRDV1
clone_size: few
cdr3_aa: CALGFPPSTGDISSWDTRQMFF
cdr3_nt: TGTGCTCTTGGGTTCCCGCCTTCGACCGGGGATATAAGCTCCTGGGACACCCGACAGATGTTTTTC

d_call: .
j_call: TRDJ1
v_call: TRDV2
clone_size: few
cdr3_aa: CACDILLRGVVGPSYTDKLIF
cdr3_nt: TGTGCCTGTGACATCCTCCTACGGGGGGTAGTGGGGCCCTCGTACACCGATAAACTCATCTTT

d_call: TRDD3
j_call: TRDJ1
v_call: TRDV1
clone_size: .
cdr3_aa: CALGELDLLGVRQRKLIF
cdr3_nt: TGTGCTCTTGGGGAATTGGACCTACTGGGGGTACGCCAACGTAAACTCATCTTT

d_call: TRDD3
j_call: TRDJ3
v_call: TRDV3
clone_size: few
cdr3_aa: CAFSRVLQYWGIHAWDTRQMFF
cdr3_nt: TGTGCCTTTAGCAGGGTCCTACAGTACTGGGGGATACATGCCTGGGACACCCGACAGATGTTTTTC

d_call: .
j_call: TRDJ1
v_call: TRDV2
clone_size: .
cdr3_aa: CACDKLLHPRGKLIF
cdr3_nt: TGTGCCTGTGACAAACTACTGCACCCTCGGGGTAAACTCATCTTT

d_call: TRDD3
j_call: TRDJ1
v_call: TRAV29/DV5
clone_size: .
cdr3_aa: CAASARPADRYWGILEIQYTDKLIF
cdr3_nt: TGTGCAGCAAGCGCGAGGCCTGCCGATCGATACTGGGGGATACTGGAGATCCAATACACCGATAAACTCATCTTT

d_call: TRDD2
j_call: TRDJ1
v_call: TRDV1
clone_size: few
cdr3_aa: CALGEGAAFLHITGKYTDKLIF
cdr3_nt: TGTGCTCTTGGGGAAGGGGCGGCCTTCCTACACATTACTGGGAAGTACACCGATAAACTCATCTTT

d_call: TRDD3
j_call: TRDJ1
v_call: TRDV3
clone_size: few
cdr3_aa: CAFRTGYWGIMYTDKLIF
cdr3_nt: TGTGCCTTTAGGACCGGTTACTGGGGGATCATGTACACCGATAAACTCATCTTT

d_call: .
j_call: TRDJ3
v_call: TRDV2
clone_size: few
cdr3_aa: CACDTAAGSWDTRQMFF
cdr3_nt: TGTGCCTGTGACACCGCCGCGGGCTCCTGGGACACCCGACAGATGTTTTTC

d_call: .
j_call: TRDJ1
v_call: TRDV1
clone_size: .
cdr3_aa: CALGESFLTWGSTQLIF
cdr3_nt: TGTGCTCTTGGGGAGTCCTTCCTGACCTGGGGGTCTACCCAACTCATCTTT

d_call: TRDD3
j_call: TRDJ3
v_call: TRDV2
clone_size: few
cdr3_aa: CACDVLGDESRSWDTRQMFF
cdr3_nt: TGTGCCTGTGACGTACTGGGGGATGAATCCCGATCCTGGGACACCCGACAGATGTTTTTC

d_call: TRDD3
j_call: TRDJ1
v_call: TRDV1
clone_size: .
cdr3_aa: CALGVILLPRYWGIPYTDKLIF
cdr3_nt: TGTGCTCTTGGGGTTATACTTCTTCCACGTTACTGGGGGATACCGTACACCGATAAACTCATCTTT

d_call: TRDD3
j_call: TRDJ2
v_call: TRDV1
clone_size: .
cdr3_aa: CALGEPRFLAPWDTGSLTAQLFF
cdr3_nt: TGTGCTCTTGGGGAACCCCGATTCCTGGCCCCCTGGGATACAGGGTCTTTGACAGCACAACTCTTCTTT

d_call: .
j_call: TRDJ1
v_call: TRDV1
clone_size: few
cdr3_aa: CALGENFLSLGGDTDKLIF
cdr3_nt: TGTGCTCTTGGGGAAAACTTCCTATCTCTGGGGGGAGACACCGATAAACTCATCTTT

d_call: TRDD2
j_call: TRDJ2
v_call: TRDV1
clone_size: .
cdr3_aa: CALGELAPSYDRLVTAQLFF
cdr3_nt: TGTGCTCTTGGGGAACTCGCACCTTCCTACGATAGATTAGTGACAGCACAACTCTTCTTT

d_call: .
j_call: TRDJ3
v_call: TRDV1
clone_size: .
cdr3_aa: CALGDSWGSSWDTRQMFF
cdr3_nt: TGTGCTCTTGGGGACAGTTGGGGCTCCTCCTGGGACACCCGACAGATGTTTTTC

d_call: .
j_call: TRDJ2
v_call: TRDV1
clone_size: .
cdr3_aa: CALGEPYVTLRGLVTAQLFF
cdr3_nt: TGTGCTCTTGGGGAACCTTATGTCACCCTACGGGGACTGGTGACAGCACAACTCTTCTTT

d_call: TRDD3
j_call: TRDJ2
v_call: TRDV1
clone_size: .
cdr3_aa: CALGELVYDWFWLGDTWGAQLFF
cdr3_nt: TGTGCTCTTGGGGAACTAGTCTATGACTGGTTTTGGCTGGGGGATACATGGGGAGCACAACTCTTCTTT

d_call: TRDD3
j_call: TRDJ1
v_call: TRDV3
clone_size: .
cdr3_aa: CAFSSTYLGAHLTDKLIF
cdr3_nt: TGTGCCTTTAGCTCCACGTACCTGGGGGCCCACCTCACCGATAAACTCATCTTT

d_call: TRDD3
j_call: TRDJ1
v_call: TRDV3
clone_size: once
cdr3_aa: CAFIGNGVGGFADKLIF
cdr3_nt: TGTGCCTTTATAGGAAACGGGGTCGGGGGATTCGCCGATAAACTCATCTTT